This entry is about one TCR beta chain. The junction shows a germline mismatch at one end, possibly a read error. In germline, CDR1 is SNHLY, CDR2 FYNNEI. CDR3 length: 13 residues. The treatment was: 15 to 20 received Ad26.COV2.S at low or high dose, single or two shots; a few received placebo; per-sample allocation not given. At day 63 after the first vaccine or placebo injection, samples were drawn. Boston supplied an adult donor aged 18-55 years. Assay: immunoSEQ multiplex PCR; the TCRdb copy retains only in-frame clones and omits some. Of almost 400,000 clones in the sample, around 89% are singletons; the top ten hold 1.9%. This record comes from a study of Ad26.COV2.S vaccination and SARS-CoV-2 variants.

This sequence originates from a person aged 18-65 years who received the Ad26.COV2.S COVID-19 vaccine or a placebo. The sequenced sample was peripheral blood, obtained in a trial of Ad26.COV2.S vaccine versus placebo. The J gene is TRBJ2-1, the V gene TRBV2, with D perhaps being TRBD1 or TRBD2 (5 bases each). This CDR3 reads CAITGASNNEQFF. The CDR3, as DNA: TGTGCCATCACCGGGGCCTCCAACAATGAGCAGTTCTTC. The variable domain in full, with the rest retrieved from reference TRBV2 and TRBJ2-1, is EPEVTQTPSHQVTQMGQEVILRCVPISNHLYFYWYRQILGQKVEFLVSFYNNEISEKSEIFDDQFSVERPDGSNFTLKIRSTKLEDSAMYFCAITGASNNEQFFGPGTRLTVL.